The rows below give T cell receptor beta chains drawn from one sample of a study of T cells of healthy individuals. TCRdb fed the 5' RACE reads into MiXCR, producing one record per CDR3 protein. The sample consists of fewer than 70,000 distinct CDR3 sequences, about 14% of them appearing once. Every receptor here comes from a human donor in good health. The CDR3 runs from the conserved cysteine through the conserved F or W. Each record gives: J gene, CDR3 length, D gene, V gene, CDR3 protein. A D gene is named only where the DNA matches it firmly.

TRBJ2-7	14	NA	TRBV21-1	CASSSSSIPYEQYF
TRBJ2-2	15	NA	TRBV6-1	CASSEGGGNTGELFF
TRBJ2-2	17	TRBD2	TRBV5-1	CASSAFLAGSGNGELFF
TRBJ1-1	12	NA	TRBV3-1	CASSRGGTEAFF
TRBJ2-1	14	TRBD2	TRBV7-2	CASRPSGTYNEQFF
TRBJ2-4	14	TRBD1	TRBV5-1	CAGRGTAGQTIQYF
TRBJ1-5	16	TRBD1	TRBV20-1	CSARDWDRGRNQPQHF
TRBJ2-7	13	TRBD2	TRBV30	CAWASGSIYEQYF
TRBJ2-3	14	TRBD1	TRBV24-1	CATGTGGFTDTQYF
TRBJ2-5	15	TRBD2	TRBV10-1	CASSESSGKEETQYF
TRBJ1-2	14	NA	TRBV19	CASSILSGSTGYTF
TRBJ2-5	14	TRBD1	TRBV20-1	CSAGGTGNWETQYF
TRBJ2-5	15	TRBD1	TRBV4-3	CASSQEDRAKETQYF
TRBJ2-1	15	NA	TRBV5-4	CASSLGDGIGGEQFF
TRBJ2-7	15	NA	TRBV4-3	CASSQDRSDSYEQYF
TRBJ2-4	15	TRBD2	TRBV27	CASSPAGGGGDIQYF
TRBJ2-2	13	NA	TRBV29-1	CSVDKGNTGELFF
TRBJ2-5	15	TRBD2	TRBV10-2	CASSLYGGLQETQYF
TRBJ2-1	17	TRBD2	TRBV5-5	CASSFVSGGVSYNEQFF
TRBJ2-1	19	NA	TRBV20-1	CSARDSLAPTPSSYNEQFF
TRBJ2-3	16	NA	TRBV4-1	CASSQDWGAKTDTQYF
TRBJ1-1	15	NA	TRBV20-1	CSARGSAGVNTEAFF
TRBJ1-1	11	NA	TRBV20-1	CSARLTPEAFF
TRBJ2-7	12	NA	TRBV2	CASSVGPSEQYF
TRBJ2-7	14	TRBD1	TRBV18	CASSPRQGAYEQYF
TRBJ2-5	13	NA	TRBV19	CASSEFGQETQYF
TRBJ1-6	13	NA	TRBV7-3	CASSPDRNSPLHF
TRBJ1-2	13	TRBD1	TRBV20-1	CSAEQTGTAGYTF
TRBJ1-2	15	NA	TRBV9	CVSSRAGERAYGYTF
TRBJ2-1	14	NA	TRBV3-1	CASSRGAVVAEQFF
TRBJ2-2	15	NA	TRBV11-1	CASSKTGRDTGELFF
TRBJ1-1	13	TRBD1	TRBV6-1	CASATGGSSEAFF
TRBJ1-2	14	NA	TRBV19	CASSILSGVYGYTF
TRBJ2-1	17	TRBD2	TRBV5-4	CASSPRTSRRDYNEQFF
TRBJ2-1	12	TRBD2	TRBV29-1	CSAVRLANEQFF
TRBJ2-7	15	TRBD1	TRBV9	CASSTRGTASYEQYF
TRBJ2-3	16	NA	TRBV20-1	CSARDTPSLFTDTQYF
TRBJ2-2	15	NA	TRBV7-8	CASRLQGMNTGELFF
TRBJ1-6	13	NA	TRBV4-1	CASSQVLDSPLHF
TRBJ2-2	15	TRBD2	TRBV20-1	CSARGPGRDTGELFF
TRBJ1-4	15	TRBD1	TRBV2	CASSQQGAIGEKLFF
TRBJ2-5	14	TRBD1	TRBV5-1	CASSLQGAGETQYF
TRBJ2-1	11	TRBD2	TRBV5-6	CASSDRGGQFF
TRBJ1-1	14	NA	TRBV6-6	CASRQGSMDTEAFF
TRBJ2-2	14	NA	TRBV7-2	CASSLYGGPGELFF
TRBJ1-5	15	TRBD1	TRBV4-1	CASSQATGEGQPQHF
TRBJ1-3	15	NA	TRBV24-1	CATSDSQGSGNTIYF
TRBJ2-7	17	TRBD1	TRBV5-1	CASSLAPIDRGPYEQYF
TRBJ1-1	14	NA	TRBV20-1	CSAPGGTGSTEAFF
TRBJ2-7	15	TRBD2	TRBV4-1	CASSQVASGSNEQYF
TRBJ2-1	15	TRBD2	TRBV13	CASSPRLAGGYEQFF
TRBJ2-7	16	TRBD2	TRBV20-1	CSARDSQAGGPYEQYF
TRBJ1-1	14	NA	TRBV7-2	CASSLEAGNTEAFF
TRBJ2-7	13	NA	TRBV5-1	CASSSDLTPEQYF
TRBJ2-2	14	TRBD1	TRBV20-1	CSARDTGGIGELFF
TRBJ2-7	15	TRBD1	TRBV7-2	CASSLVTGSSYEQYF
TRBJ2-7	19	TRBD1	TRBV11-1	CASSLNFGGSRDRAYEQYF
TRBJ2-5	15	TRBD1	TRBV24-1	CATSEPDRGSETQYF
TRBJ2-2	18	NA	TRBV12-1	CASSFDHRDRVNTGELFF